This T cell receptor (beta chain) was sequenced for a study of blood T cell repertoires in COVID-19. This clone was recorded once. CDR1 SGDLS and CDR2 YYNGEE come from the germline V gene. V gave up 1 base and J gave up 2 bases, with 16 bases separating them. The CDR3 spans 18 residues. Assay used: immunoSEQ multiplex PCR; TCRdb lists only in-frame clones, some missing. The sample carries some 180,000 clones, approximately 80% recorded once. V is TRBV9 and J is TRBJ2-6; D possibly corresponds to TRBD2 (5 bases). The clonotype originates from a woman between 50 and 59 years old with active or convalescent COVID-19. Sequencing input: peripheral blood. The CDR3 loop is CASSVTDPGVAGANVLTF. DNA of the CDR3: TGTGCCAGCAGCGTAACCGACCCCGGGGTAGCTGGGGCCAACGTCCTGACTTTC.